These T cell receptor beta chains were read from a single sample in a study of cytomegalovirus exposure and HLA in healthy donors. Data came from immunoSEQ multiplex PCR; TCRdb stores just in-frame clones and leaves some out. Of roughly 140,000 clones in the sample, around nine tenths are singletons; the top ten hold around 8%. The sample consisted of PBMCs. The receptors stem from a young woman in good health and CMV-seropositive. The conserved cysteine and the conserved F or W are not part of the CDR3 here. Clone size is given for some rows only: seen once, a few or many times, or a class if the clone is expanded.

clone size: few; J gene: TRBJ1-3; V gene: TRBV7-6; CDR3 protein: ASSLGVTTKTGGNTIY
clone size: .; J gene: TRBJ1-2; V gene: TRBV4-2; CDR3 protein: ASSLLDTAPTNYGYT
clone size: .; J gene: TRBJ2-3; V gene: TRBV5-1; CDR3 protein: ASSLATTGDTQY
clone size: .; J gene: TRBJ2-7; V gene: TRBV30; CDR3 protein: AWSYGLAEQY
clone size: .; J gene: TRBJ2-2; V gene: TRBV19; CDR3 protein: ASRDRDRGPPGELF
clone size: once; J gene: TRBJ1-5; V gene: TRBV6-5; CDR3 protein: ASSSRQVAGQPQH
clone size: .; J gene: TRBJ1-6; V gene: TRBV27; CDR3 protein: ASNRGQTIYNSPLH
clone size: .; J gene: TRBJ2-1; V gene: TRBV21-1; CDR3 protein: ASSNSGLYSSYNEQF
clone size: .; J gene: TRBJ2-3; V gene: TRBV5-4; CDR3 protein: ASSFSGGTDTQY
clone size: few; J gene: TRBJ2-3; V gene: TRBV7-9; CDR3 protein: ASSSGLFTDTQY
clone size: few; J gene: TRBJ1-3; V gene: TRBV6-6; CDR3 protein: ASSGQAGNTIY
clone size: .; J gene: TRBJ2-7; V gene: TRBV11-1; CDR3 protein: ASSQGGDRSHEQY
clone size: .; J gene: TRBJ2-2; V gene: TRBV4-2; CDR3 protein: ASGQETGIGNTGELF
clone size: .; J gene: TRBJ1-4; V gene: TRBV7-9; CDR3 protein: ASSLRGQEEKLF
clone size: .; J gene: TRBJ2-7; V gene: TRBV7-2; CDR3 protein: ASSPQLRTGQDYEQY
clone size: .; J gene: TRBJ2-7; V gene: TRBV6-6; CDR3 protein: ASSYVSSGDEQY
clone size: .; J gene: TRBJ1-2; V gene: TRBV19; CDR3 protein: ASSMRQEPNYGYT
clone size: .; J gene: TRBJ2-5; V gene: TRBV7-3; CDR3 protein: ASSRPGETQY
clone size: .; J gene: TRBJ2-3; V gene: TRBV11-2; CDR3 protein: ASSSLDTQY
clone size: .; J gene: TRBJ1-2; V gene: TRBV27; CDR3 protein: ASGRDTSGYT
clone size: .; J gene: TRBJ2-1; V gene: TRBV7-8; CDR3 protein: ASSPGTGSNEQF
clone size: .; J gene: TRBJ2-6; V gene: TRBV30; CDR3 protein: AWSDRTFTGANVLT
clone size: .; J gene: TRBJ2-1; V gene: TRBV7-3; CDR3 protein: ASSSRLAGKYNEQF
clone size: once; J gene: TRBJ2-7; V gene: TRBV6-1; CDR3 protein: ASMRQIPSYEQY
clone size: .; J gene: TRBJ1-1; V gene: TRBV5-1; CDR3 protein: ASSLEGPLGTEAF
clone size: .; J gene: TRBJ2-3; V gene: TRBV9; CDR3 protein: ASSGSVGDTQY
clone size: .; J gene: TRBJ2-7; V gene: TRBV18; CDR3 protein: ASSPGGDRGYEQY
clone size: .; J gene: TRBJ2-6; V gene: TRBV5-1; CDR3 protein: ASSLRSSGANVLT
clone size: .; J gene: TRBJ2-1; V gene: TRBV2; CDR3 protein: ASRLAGEGYNEQF
clone size: once; J gene: TRBJ2-1; V gene: TRBV7-9; CDR3 protein: ASNRTGYNEQF
clone size: .; J gene: TRBJ2-1; V gene: TRBV7-6; CDR3 protein: ASSLGLAGSFNEQF
clone size: .; J gene: TRBJ1-6; V gene: TRBV5-1; CDR3 protein: ASSLGDTDSPLH
clone size: .; J gene: TRBJ1-4; V gene: TRBV6-5; CDR3 protein: ASGDRGGEKLF
clone size: .; J gene: TRBJ2-2; V gene: TRBV2; CDR3 protein: ASTDWGSSGRDYTGELF
clone size: .; J gene: TRBJ2-7; V gene: TRBV30; CDR3 protein: AWNSGGHSYEQY
clone size: few; J gene: TRBJ1-1; V gene: TRBV21-1; CDR3 protein: ASSARQGAEAEAF